This T cell receptor beta chain is from a study of glioma-infiltrating T cells (dated by TCRdb to the mid-2010s). As for the study more broadly: Sequencing of TCR alpha- and beta-chain repertoires was performed on glioma tissue, on non-neoplastic brain tissue, and on matched peripheral blood mononuclear cells. To measure divergence between tissue and blood T-cell populations, each tissue-infiltrating repertoire was compared with the peripheral blood repertoire of the same patient. The paired cohort comprised three low-grade glioma patients, under 10 primary glioblastoma patients and three non-glioma patients contributing non-neoplastic brain tissue. Points the paper makes about the study in general: Only a very small number of CDR3 sequences turned up in both tissue and blood, a result put down to high CDR3 diversity combined with limited sampling. VJ-independent divergence between tissue and blood was below expectation in non-neoplastic patients but above expectation in all gliomas, especially low-grade gliomas. Group comparisons rested on small numbers: three non-neoplastic, three low-grade glioma and 7 or 8 glioblastoma patients.

The iRepertoire nested amplicon-rescue multiplex PCR (arm-PCR) platform was used to amplify TCR alpha and beta CDR3 regions from RNA. One-step reverse transcription and amplification used about 95-400 ng of tissue mRNA or PBMC total RNA as input. Following bead purification, Illumina adapters were added by a secondary multiplex PCR, and the libraries were gel-purified between 200 and 400 bp. Libraries carried internal 6-nucleotide barcodes used for demultiplexing. The libraries were sequenced on an Illumina MiSeq using 2x220 or 2x250 nucleotide paired-end reads. Concerning the study's data processing: Paired reads were merged using FLASH 1.2.11 and were aligned to the GRCh37 human genome using BWA-MEM, after which TRA and TRB reads were extracted. For V and J assignment, an IMGT-derived reference of cassette sequences and CDR3 motifs that included pseudogenes was used. Reads were translated in three frames, and productive CDR3s were defined by a C…FGXG motif without stop codons. A clonotype was defined as a unique combination of a V-J cassette pair and a CDR3 amino acid sequence. Reads were filtered by Hamming distance, with the threshold set by the sequence error rate of each sample in mapped regions. The raw public reads went through TCRdb reprocessing: fastp at Q25, MiXCR clone calling, in-frame beta chains kept. A single entry per CDR3 protein holds the most common genes and DNA from its merged rows. These V and J calls rely on TCRdb rather than the paper's analysis. The sample data list under 130,000 distinct CDR3 sequences, and about 30% of these were observed just once. The ten largest clones add up to less than 55% of the sample.

The table lists this clonotype with a few counts. Its cognate antigen has yet to be identified. No base-level quality is on record; no much larger clone is a single base apart. V and J are truncated by 8 bases and 3 bases respectively, leaving an intervening sequence of 8 bases. The CDR3 holds 12 amino acids from the cysteine to the phenylalanine. Only the CDR3 part of the read is kept: 36 bases, read in frame from the first base. The chain employs TRBV12-3 or TRBV12-4 and TRBJ1-5; there is no confident call for the D gene. Sequenced: glioma tissue, nonneoplastic brain tissue, or PBMCs (not recorded which). This clonotype was obtained from a human donor with low-grade glioma or glioblastoma, undergoing nonglioma brain surgery, or in good health (not recorded which). The DNA is TGTGCCAGCCGTAGTAACAATCAGCCCCAGCATTTT. It translates to CASRSNNQPQHF.